This T cell receptor beta chain was identified in a study of cytomegalovirus exposure and HLA in healthy donors. Turning to the study itself: Under 85% of more than 300 genotyped donors fell in the Caucasian-associated ancestry cluster.

About this clone: Its antigen remains unknown.

Regarding the study as a whole: A few CMV-associated chains were confirmed in vitro to be specific for CMV antigens. A further, later analysis showed that HLA-associated TCR beta chains (compared with equally common others) were more clonally expanded.

The PCR contained 60 Vbeta and 13 Jbeta primers. TCRdb's copy holds only in-frame clones and misses some; the assay was immunoSEQ multiplex PCR. The sample has 150,000 to 200,000 clones, 83% seen once. Per germline, CDR1 MGHRA and CDR2 YSYEKL. This CDR3 is 13 amino acids long. The V end lost 2 bases, the J end lost 8 bases, and 9 bases lay between the germline ends. It was healthy bone marrow donors who served as donors. Material: PBMCs. This receptor was obtained from a man aged 50 or older in good health and CMV-seropositive. The rearrangement links TRBV4-1 to TRBJ1-4; D call uncertain. The CDR3: CASSQQTEEKLFF. The DNA of the CDR3 is TGCGCCAGCAGCCAACAGACGGAGGAAAAACTGTTTTTT.